The clone carrying this TCR beta chain turned up a few times. Its target is not known. Each single cDNA molecule received a unique molecular identifier. TCRdb called the 5' RACE reads again in MiXCR, with one record for every CDR3 protein. Of 50,000 to 65,000 distinct CDR3 sequences listed, 20% to 25% are singletons. The source of the sample is a study of early T cells in non-severe SARS-CoV-2 infection. Study in general: Bulk RNA from unsorted whole blood was sequenced; chains were unpaired.

Study-level results: Anti-spike CD8 specificities were favored by VDJdb matching, whose results missed private and CD4 specificities.

Germline lookup yields CDR1 KGHSH and CDR2 LQKENI. Trimming cost V 4 bases and J 5 bases; bases outside gene matches: 7. The CDR3 is 15 amino acids. The rearrangement joins TRBV18 to TRBJ1-2, with 10 positions matching TRBD1. The clonotype comes from an adult who was a healthcare worker with PCR-confirmed SARS-CoV-2 infection or an uninfected control (not recorded which). Sequencing was performed on whole blood, taken at baseline. CDR3 loop: CASSLDRGLDYGYTF. CDR3 nucleotides: TGTGCCAGCTCACTCGACAGGGGGCTCGATTATGGCTACACCTTC.